Below are 24 T cell receptor beta chains sequenced from a single sample in a study of T cells in Graves' hyperthyroidism and ophthalmopathy. TCR beta CDR3 regions were amplified from RNA. A first-round RT-PCR of the TCR CDR3 used the HTBI primer set. MiXCR, run by TCRdb on the multiplex PCR reads, gives a single entry per CDR3 protein. The sample has fewer than 500,000 distinct CDR3 sequences, approximately 14% seen once. Sequenced sample: blood. The receptors shown here come from a man between 18 and 35 years old with Graves' ophthalmopathy.

This clonotype has a count of ten or more. The chain links TRBV13 to TRBJ1-1; D unresolved. V dropped 5 bases and J dropped 6 bases, with 7 bases sitting between them. The CDR3 consists of 11 residues. The germline CDR1 and CDR2 sequences are PRHDT and FYEKMQ (reference sequence). The CDR3 loop is CASSRASEAFF. The DNA for the CDR3 is TGTGCCAGCAGCCGCGCTTCTGAAGCTTTCTTT.

This clonotype was detected ten times or more. This chain joins TRBV7-2 and TRBJ1-2; D gene unclear. The V gene's germline CDR1 is SGHTA and CDR2 FQGNSA. V lost 2 bases, J lost 7 bases, and 14 bases lay in between. This CDR3 is 14 amino acids long. The CDR3 protein is CASSLWARDGGYTF. The CDR3, as DNA: TGTGCCAGCAGCTTATGGGCCCGTGATGGTGGCTACACCTTC.

The chain combines TRBV27 with TRBJ2-7, with D uncertain. The V end lost 0 bases, the J end lost 0 bases, and 9 bases lay between the germline ends. Per the germline V gene, CDR1 is MNHEY and CDR2 is SMNVEV (reference sequence). The CDR3 spans 15 residues. DNA of the CDR3: TGTGCCAGCAGTTTATCGATCGTACTCTCCTACGAGCAGTACTTC. Its translation: CASSLSIVLSYEQYF.

At least ten counts were recorded for this clonotype. The chain has TRBV2 and TRBJ2-3; D gene unclear. Trimming pared 1 base from V and 3 bases from J, leaving 5 bases between. The CDR3 loop spans 13 amino acids. CDR1 SNHLY and CDR2 FYNNEI come from the germline V gene. The CDR3 protein is CASSEGQTDTQYF. The CDR3, as DNA: TGTGCCAGCAGTGAAGGTCAGACAGATACGCAGTATTTT.

V is TRBV20-1 and J is TRBJ2-2, with no clear D. CDR3 length: 13 amino acids. Germline-derived CDR1 and CDR2 are DFQATT and SNEGSKA (reference sequence). V gave up 0 bases and J gave up 7 bases, with 9 bases separating them. The CDR3 here is CSARDPVIGELFF. The CDR3 DNA sequence: TGCAGTGCTAGAGATCCGGTTATCGGGGAGCTGTTTTTT.

This clonotype has a count of ten or more. The CDR3, as DNA: TGTGCCAGCAGCTTAGCAGAGAAAAATGAGCAGTTCTTC. Its protein product is CASSLAEKNEQFF. This sequence joins TRBV7-2 and TRBJ2-1; D unresolved. V was clipped by 0 bases and J by 7 bases, with 7 bases between them. The germline V gene encodes CDR1 SGHTA and CDR2 FQGNSA. This CDR3 has 13 residues.

This clonotype was seen many times. This chain links TRBV7-9 with TRBJ2-5; the match to TRBD1 covers 7 bases. Unmatched junction bases numbered 8, after V lost 5 bases and J lost 2 bases. Germline-derived CDR1 and CDR2 are SEHNR and FQNEAQ (reference sequence). CDR3 length: 15 residues. The CDR3 nucleotides are TGTGCCAGCAGCCAGATTAGGGACAGTCAAGAGACCCAGTACTTC. This gives the protein CASSQIRDSQETQYF.

This clonotype has at least ten counts. The chain has TRBV4-1 and TRBJ1-1; D call uncertain. Trimming shortened V by 0 bases and J by 10 bases, and 9 bases separated the two germline ends. There are 12 residues in the CDR3. Germline values: CDR1 MGHRA, CDR2 YSYEKL. The CDR3 region has the DNA TGCGCCAGCAGCCAAGATAGCGGTGTAGCTTTCTTT. Translating it yields CASSQDSGVAFF.

Only a few counts were recorded for this clonotype. The V call is TRBV20-1, the J call TRBJ2-3; TRBD2 aligns across 13 bases. The CDR3 spans 19 residues. CDR1 and CDR2 from the germline V gene are DFQATT and SNEGSKA (reference sequence). V lost 0 bases to trimming and J lost 2 bases; unmatched junction nucleotides: 11. CDR3 DNA sequence: TGCAGTGCTAGAGATCTAGGCCTGGGACTAGCGGGACCCACAGATACGCAGTATTTT. Translating gives CSARDLGLGLAGPTDTQYF.

The chain is built from TRBV6-1 and TRBJ1-3, with 7 bases identical to TRBD1. CDR1 is MNHNS and CDR2 is SASEGT in the germline V gene. V lost 0 bases and J lost 0; bases outside the gene matches: 2. The CDR3 spans 16 residues. The chain's CDR3 is CASSEAGQNSGNTIYF. The CDR3 DNA reads TGTGCCAGCAGTGAAGCGGGACAGAACTCTGGAAACACCATATATTTT.

This clonotype was counted many times. The chain joins TRBV3-1 to TRBJ1-2; D gene ambiguous. Germline CDR1 LGHDT, CDR2 YNNKEL (reference sequence). The V and J ends lost 4 bases and 7 bases respectively, with 13 bases between them. CDR3 size: 13 residues. The CDR3 sequence is CASSPSLQSGYTF. The CDR3 DNA follows: TGTGCCAGCAGCCCTTCATTGCAGAGTGGCTACACCTTC.

This clonotype has a handful of counts. V gene TRBV20-1 combines with J gene TRBJ2-7; TRBD2 agrees at 11 bases. The CDR3 consists of 15 residues. Germline CDR1 is DFQATT and CDR2 is SNEGSKA (reference sequence). V lost 2 bases to trimming and J lost 2 bases; unmatched junction nucleotides: 5. CDR3 region: CSARRASGGTYEQYF. The CDR3 region has the DNA TGCAGTGCTAGAAGGGCTAGCGGGGGGACCTACGAGCAGTACTTC.

This clonotype was seen at least ten times. The chain uses TRBV18 and TRBJ2-1; 7 bases are a match to TRBD2. This CDR3 is built from 16 residues. V trimming: 0 bases; J trimming: 4 bases; junction bases outside the gene matches: 6. CDR1 is KGHSH, CDR2 LQKENI, per germline. In nucleotides, the CDR3 is TGTGCCAGCTCACCACCCAGCGGGATGGGATACAATGAGCAGTTCTTC. Translating it yields CASSPPSGMGYNEQFF.

The chain joins TRBV5-6 to TRBJ2-7; 9 bases match TRBD1. The length of the CDR3 is 15 residues. Looked up from germline, CDR1 is SGHDT and CDR2 is YYEEEE. V gave up 7 bases and J gave up 2 bases; unmatched junction bases: 10. The CDR3 loop is CASRLWGQGTYEQYF. The CDR3 DNA follows: TGTGCCAGCCGTCTATGGGGACAGGGTACCTACGAGCAGTACTTC.

Ten or more counts support this clonotype. The chain has TRBV20-1 and TRBJ2-6, with D perhaps TRBD2 (6 bases). V gave up 6 bases and J gave up 0 bases, with 15 bases separating them. Germline CDR1 and CDR2: DFQATT and SNEGSKA (reference sequence). The CDR3 contains 16 residues. The CDR3 here is CSARLSGSSGANVLTF. In nucleotides, the CDR3 is TGCAGTGCACGGCTTAGCGGCAGCTCTGGGGCCAACGTCCTGACTTTC.

This clonotype appeared a few times. The chain recombines TRBV10-3 with TRBJ2-5; D might be TRBD2 (5 bases). The CDR3 loop spans 12 amino acids. Germline V gene data show CDR1 as ENHRY and CDR2 as SYGVKD. Trimming took 3 bases from V and 7 from J, leaving 9 bases between them. Written as DNA, the CDR3 is TGTGCCATCAGTGACGGACTCCGGACCCAGTACTTC. Protein sequence: CAISDGLRTQYF.

This clonotype has at least ten counts. This sequence joins TRBV2 and TRBJ1-2; 7 bases map to TRBD1. Germline V gene lookup returns CDR1 SNHLY and CDR2 FYNNEI. The CDR3 contains 14 residues. V lost 7 bases and J lost 4; bases outside the gene matches: 9. The CDR3 coding sequence is TGTGCCAGCAAAAACGAGGGGGCGGGCTATGGCTACACCTTC. This codes for CASKNEGAGYGYTF.

This clonotype occurred many times. The rearrangement joins TRBV7-9 to TRBJ2-1; D not resolved. Germline V gives CDR1 SEHNR, CDR2 FQNEAQ (reference sequence). The CDR3 sequence is 12 residues long. V was cut by 10 bases and J by 5 bases, with 12 bases left in between. The CDR3: CANLMGDNEQFF. CDR3 nucleotides: TGTGCCAACCTGATGGGTGACAATGAGCAGTTCTTC.

This clonotype was observed at least ten times. The rearrangement uses TRBV20-1 and TRBJ2-7, with 11 bases aligning to TRBD1. J was trimmed by 6 bases and V by 0 bases; bases with no gene match: 4. The CDR3 sequence is 14 residues long. Germline CDR1 DFQATT, CDR2 SNEGSKA (reference sequence). In nucleotides, the CDR3 is TGCAGTGCTAGAGATCGGGACAGGGGGGGCGAGCAGTACTTC. It specifies CSARDRDRGGEQYF.

The chain combines TRBV15 with TRBJ1-2; D is possibly TRBD1 (5 bases). The V end lost 5 bases, the J end lost 6 bases, and 22 bases lay between the germline ends. Germline values: CDR1 LNHNV, CDR2 YYDKDF (reference sequence). The CDR3 totals 16 residues. The CDR3 region is CATSDVGTDSLDGYTF. The CDR3 nucleotides are TGTGCCACCAGCGATGTAGGGACCGACTCTCTAGATGGCTACACCTTC.

This clonotype came up many times. The chain employs TRBV7-9 and TRBJ2-6, with D tentatively TRBD2 (5 bases). CDR3 length equals 14 residues. The V gene's germline CDR1 is SEHNR and CDR2 FQNEAQ (reference sequence). The germline V and J ends were trimmed by 7 bases and 3 bases, with 10 bases remaining between them. The CDR3 DNA reads TGTGCCAGCATGGGTGGGAGTGGGGCCAACGTCCTGACTTTC. Encoded protein: CASMGGSGANVLTF.

There are a few counts of this clonotype. This chain links TRBV20-1 with TRBJ1-3; D call uncertain. CDR1 and CDR2 from the germline V gene are DFQATT and SNEGSKA (reference sequence). V was shortened by 1 base and J by 4 bases, with 5 bases between the two germline ends. This CDR3 contains 12 residues. The DNA of the CDR3 is TGCAGTGCTAGAGGTTCCGGAAACACCATATATTTT. Protein product: CSARGSGNTIYF.

The CDR3 spells CSAAGLETQYF. CDR3 coding DNA: TGCAGTGCGGCGGGACTAGAGACCCAGTACTTC. The chain uses TRBV20-1 and TRBJ2-5, with a tentative D call TRBD2 (6 bases). This CDR3 spans 11 amino acids. Germline lookup yields CDR1 DFQATT and CDR2 SNEGSKA (reference sequence). V was clipped by 6 bases and J by 4 bases, with 9 bases between them.

This clonotype was recorded many times. For the CDR3, the DNA is TGTGCCAGCACCGCGCGAGAGGCGCGAGGTAATTCACCCCTCCACTTT. It encodes CASTAREARGNSPLHF. The chain combines TRBV7-8 with TRBJ1-6; D is unresolved. The CDR3 runs to 16 residues. Trimming removed 7 bases at V and 6 bases at J, with 19 bases between. The germline gives CDR1 SGHVS, CDR2 FQNEAQ. Using reference TRBV7-8 and TRBJ1-6 for the parts outside the CDR3, the full variable domain is GAGVSQSPRYKVAKRGQDVALRCDPISGHVSLFWYQQALGQGPEFLTYFQNEAQLDKSGLPSDRFFAERPEGSVSTLKIQRTQQEDSAVYLCASTAREARGNSPLHFGNGTRLTVT.